The entry that follows covers one TCR beta chain sequence. This may be a read error: a much more frequent sequence differs by one nucleotide. Primers: 60 Vbeta forward and 13 Jbeta reverse. TCRdb's copy holds only in-frame clones and misses some; the assay was immunoSEQ multiplex PCR. The data show some 110,000 clones, around three quarters seen once. The source of the sample is a study of cytomegalovirus exposure and HLA in healthy donors. Regarding donors, all were healthy bone marrow donors. The length of the CDR3 is 11 residues. The V gene lost 0 bases and the J gene lost 7 bases, with 4 bases spanning the gap. In germline, CDR1 is SGHDT, CDR2 YYEEEE.

This rearrangement joins TRBV5-6 to TRBJ1-1; no reliable D call. Material for sequencing was PBMCs. This TCR was recovered from a man aged 25 to 40 in good health and CMV-seropositive. As DNA, the CDR3 is TGTGCCAGCAGCTTGGGAGGTGAAGCTTTCTTT. Amino acids: CASSLGGEAFF.